This TCR beta chain was documented in a study of radiation and T cells in renal cell carcinoma. General study results and limits: No pretreatment tumor biopsies were available for baseline clonotypes.

V lost 2 bases, J lost 0 bases, and 5 bases lay in between. The CDR3 is made up of 14 amino acids. Germline V gives CDR1 MNHEY, CDR2 SVGAGI. Time point defined: blood 4 weeks post-SBRT, at nephrectomy. Treatment described: 15 Gy SBRT to primary tumor, nephrectomy 4 weeks later. Nephrectomy followed 15 Gy stereotactic body radiation by 4 weeks. About this clone itself: Its antigen is as yet unknown.

The assay was immunoSEQ multiplex PCR, and TCRdb's table has in-frame clones only and misses some. This table holds over 120,000 clones, 80% to 90% found once. The source material was blood, sampled from a patient whose treatment included radiotherapy and nephrectomy. The TCR sequence derives from a woman in her forties or fifties with renal cell carcinoma. The rearrangement uses TRBV6-5 and TRBJ1-3; no firm D call. CDR3 loop: CASSYGNSGNTIYF. Written as DNA, the CDR3 is TGTGCCAGCAGTTACGGCAACTCTGGAAACACCATATATTTT.